Shown below are 30 T cell receptor beta chains from a single sample sequenced in a study of T-cell memory formation after mild COVID-19. In TCRdb, the 5' RACE reads were re-called with MiXCR into one record per CDR3 protein. Found here are about 430,000 distinct CDR3 sequences, about a sixth of them singletons; the top ten hold roughly 21%. Sequences were obtained from PBMCs or a T cell subset sorted from them (not recorded which). Source of these receptors: a man aged 18 to 29 who had mild COVID-19 (a few samples of this study predate the infection). Cell type and time point are not known.

The table lists this clonotype with a few counts. The genes are TRBV28 and TRBJ2-5; TRBD1 agrees at 10 bases. V lost 8 bases to trimming and J lost 5 bases; unmatched junction nucleotides: 5. CDR1 and CDR2 from the germline V gene are MDHEN and SYDVKM. The CDR3 consists of 13 residues. CDR3 sequence reads: CASAKGQGETQYF. The CDR3 bases are TGTGCCAGCGCTAAGGGACAGGGGGAGACCCAGTACTTC.

This clonotype was observed a few times. This rearrangement joins TRBV6-5 to TRBJ2-7, with D perhaps assigned TRBD1 or TRBD2 (6 bases each). CDR1 and CDR2 (germline): MNHEY, SVGAGI. The length of the CDR3 is 13 residues. The V end was cut by 6 bases, the J end by 9 bases, with 18 bases between. The CDR3 nucleotides read TGTGCCAGCAGCCACACAGACGGGGGCTCGCAGTACTTC. Its protein is CASSHTDGGSQYF.

In this sample, this clonotype turned up a few times. This chain links TRBV6-6 with TRBJ2-7, with 9 bases that match TRBD1. Germline V gene data show CDR1 as MNHNY and CDR2 as SVGAGI (reference sequence). There are 15 residues in the CDR3. With 6 bases clipped from V and 3 bases from J, the junction kept 9 bases outside the gene matches. The DNA of the CDR3 is TGTGCCAGCAGGCAACCGGGACAGGGAGTCTACGAGCAGTACTTC. Amino acid sequence: CASRQPGQGVYEQYF.

The chain uses TRBV29-1 and TRBJ1-1, with 9 nucleotides matching TRBD1. Unmatched junction bases numbered 8, after V lost 6 bases and J lost 6 bases. Looked up from germline, CDR1 is SQVTM and CDR2 is ANQGSEA. CDR3 size: 13 residues. CDR3 loop: CSVGQGPTSEAFF. CDR3 coding DNA: TGCAGCGTGGGACAGGGCCCGACCTCTGAAGCTTTCTTT.

The table lists this clonotype with a few counts. The chain links TRBV4-3 to TRBJ2-1, with D tentatively TRBD2 (6 bases). The CDR3 is 18 amino acids. V was cut by 0 bases and J by 0 bases, with 15 bases left in between. Germline CDR1 and CDR2: LGHNA and YSLEER. The CDR3 reads CASSQDDVGGSSYNEQFF. The CDR3, as DNA: TGCGCCAGCAGCCAAGATGATGTGGGAGGAAGCTCCTACAATGAGCAGTTCTTC.

The rearrangement joins TRBV7-3 to TRBJ2-1; no firm D call. Germline CDR1 is SGHTA and CDR2 is FQGTGA. Trimming took off 2 bases at V and 3 bases at J, with 5 bases between the two ends. The CDR3 spans 13 residues. The DNA of the CDR3 is TGTGCCAGCAGCTTACCGGACTACAATGAGCAGTTCTTC. Translating gives CASSLPDYNEQFF.

The chain's CDR3 is CASSPSPSGPQHF. In DNA form, the CDR3 reads TGTGCCAGCAGCCCATCTCCCTCGGGACCCCAGCATTTT. V gene TRBV7-2 combines with J gene TRBJ1-5; D unresolved. Germline values: CDR1 SGHTA, CDR2 FQGNSA. V dropped 5 bases and J dropped 10 bases, with 15 bases sitting between them. The CDR3 loop spans 13 amino acids. Looking up the rest from reference TRBV7-2 and TRBJ1-5 gives the full variable domain: GAGVSQSPSNKVTEKGKDVELRCDPISGHTALYWYRQSLGQGLEFLIYFQGNSAPDKSGLPSDRFSAERTGGSVSTLTIQRTQQEDSAVYLCASSPSPSGPQHFGDGTRLSIL.

A few counts support this clonotype. The chain uses TRBV7-9 and TRBJ2-7, with TRBD1 matching over 10 bases. The CDR3 length is 17 residues. V dropped 4 bases and J dropped 3; count of bases not matched to a gene: 12. CDR1 and CDR2 (germline): SEHNR, FQNEAQ (reference sequence). CDR3: CASSSRDYGTGDYEQYV. CDR3 nucleotides: TGTGCCAGCAGCTCAAGGGATTACGGGACAGGGGACTACGAGCAGTACGTC.

Many counts were recorded for this clonotype. The chain recombines TRBV10-3 with TRBJ1-5; D unresolved. V shed 2 bases and J shed 2 bases, with 7 bases lying between them. The CDR3 is made up of 14 amino acids. Germline CDR1 reads ENHRY; CDR2 reads SYGVKD. The chain's CDR3 is CAISEGVRNQPQHF. Here the CDR3 DNA reads TGTGCCATCAGTGAGGGGGTTCGCAATCAGCCCCAGCATTTT.

This clonotype appeared a few times. The V and J genes are TRBV12-3 or TRBV12-4 and TRBJ2-3; perhaps TRBD2 as D (6 bases). The V end lost 7 bases, the J end lost 5 bases, and 19 bases lay between the germline ends. The CDR3 is 15 amino acids. CDR3 nucleotides: TGTGCCAGCACCGACCTTCTCCTCGGGGGAGATACGCAGTATTTT. This sequence encodes CASTDLLLGGDTQYF.

The chain links TRBV7-3 to TRBJ2-3, with a tentative D call TRBD1 (5 bases). V was pared by 2 bases and J by 3 bases, with 12 bases between. The CDR3 length is 15 residues. Germline V gene sequence: CDR1 SGHTA, CDR2 FQGTGA. The CDR3 nucleotides read TGTGCCAGCAGCTTATCGGCAGGGTTTACAGATACGCAGTATTTT. Protein product: CASSLSAGFTDTQYF.

This clonotype was counted at least ten times. The chain is built from TRBV7-6 and TRBJ2-5; 9 bases align to TRBD2. Unmatched junction bases numbered 9, after V lost 2 bases and J lost 2 bases. CDR3 size: 17 residues. The germline CDR1 and CDR2 sequences are SGHVS and FNYEAQ. The CDR3 DNA reads TGTGCCAGCAGCTTAATGGCGGGGGGGACCCTACAAGAGACCCAGTACTTC. Amino acid sequence: CASSLMAGGTLQETQYF.

This chain uses TRBV7-6 with TRBJ2-6, with D perhaps matching TRBD1 (5 bases). V shed 1 base and J shed 1 base, with 11 bases lying between them. This CDR3 has 17 residues. CDR1 is SGHVS, CDR2 FNYEAQ, per germline. The CDR3 region is CASSLGQGLSGANVLTF. The CDR3 coding sequence is TGTGCCAGCAGCTTAGGCCAGGGCTTATCTGGGGCCAACGTCCTGACTTTC. Complete variable domain (other parts from reference TRBV7-6 and TRBJ2-6): GAGVSQSPRYKVTKRGQDVALRCDPISGHVSLYWYRQALGQGPEFLTYFNYEAQQDKSGLPNDRFSAERPEGSISTLTIQRTEQRDSAMYRCASSLGQGLSGANVLTFGAGSRLTVL.

This chain connects TRBV20-1 to TRBJ1-1, with TRBD1 matching 9 bases. V dropped 8 bases and J dropped 7; count of bases not matched to a gene: 8. Germline CDR1 reads DFQATT; CDR2 reads SNEGSKA (reference sequence). The CDR3 extends over 12 amino acids. The CDR3 nucleotides are TGCAGTCCGGGACAGGGTATATTTGAAGCTTTCTTT. Translating it yields CSPGQGIFEAFF.

This clonotype turned up a few times. The chain links TRBV15 to TRBJ2-5; TRBD1 agrees at 9 bases. Trimming at V came to 3 bases and at J to 0 bases, leaving 5 bases not matched to a gene. CDR1 is LNHNV, CDR2 YYDKDF, per germline (reference sequence). This CDR3 is built from 16 residues. This chain's CDR3 is CATSRGDRVYQETQYF. CDR3 sequence (DNA): TGTGCCACCAGCAGGGGGGACAGGGTCTACCAAGAGACCCAGTACTTC. The full variable domain, in which reference TRBV15 and TRBJ2-5 provide the parts outside the CDR3, is DAMVIQNPRYQVTQFGKPVTLSCSQTLNHNVMYWYQQKSSQAPKLLFHYYDKDFNNEADTPDNFQSRRPNTSFCFLDIRSPGLGDTAMYLCATSRGDRVYQETQYFGPGTRLLVL.

CDR3 loop: CASREGYQETQYF. The CDR3 nucleotides read TGTGCCAGCAGGGAAGGGTACCAAGAGACCCAGTACTTC. The J gene is TRBJ2-5, the V gene TRBV7-9; D remains ambiguous. The CDR3 extends over 13 amino acids. Germline V gene lookup returns CDR1 SEHNR and CDR2 FQNEAQ (reference sequence). V was trimmed by 6 bases and J by 0 bases, leaving 8 bases between them.

This clonotype was counted only a few times. V is TRBV11-2 and J is TRBJ2-4, with D unclear. Germline V gene sequence: CDR1 SGHAT, CDR2 FQNNGV. V dropped 1 base and J dropped 0 bases, with 19 bases sitting between them. The CDR3 sequence is 19 residues long. The CDR3 reads CASSLVSNSPSIAKNIQYF. DNA of the CDR3: TGTGCCAGCAGCTTAGTCTCTAACAGCCCTTCTATAGCCAAAAACATTCAGTACTTC.

This clonotype has only a few counts. The rearrangement joins TRBV3-1 to TRBJ2-3, with D possibly TRBD2 on 6 matching bases. This CDR3 comprises 15 residues. Germline CDR1 LGHDT, CDR2 YNNKEL (reference sequence). V was cut by 0 bases and J by 1 base, with 8 bases left in between. The CDR3 DNA sequence: TGTGCCAGCAGCCAAGAAGGAGGGGGCACAGATACGCAGTATTTT. Its protein product is CASSQEGGGTDTQYF.

This clonotype has just a few counts. The chain links TRBV20-1 to TRBJ2-3; D unclear. CDR1 DFQATT and CDR2 SNEGSKA come from the germline V gene (reference sequence). This CDR3 spans 13 amino acids. V was cut by 3 bases and J by 2 bases, with 9 bases left in between. The CDR3 DNA follows: TGCAGTGCTAGTTCCAGGATCACAGATACGCAGTATTTT. Translated, it gives CSASSRITDTQYF.

J is TRBJ2-2 and V is TRBV7-3; TRBD2 aligns across 7 bases. V was clipped by 2 bases and J by 4 bases; unmatched bases: 7. Germline CDR1 is SGHTA and CDR2 is FQGTGA. The CDR3 extends over 16 amino acids. DNA of the CDR3: TGTGCCAGCAGCTTAGCGGGGGTGGTGAGCACCGGGGAGCTGTTTTTT. Its translation is CASSLAGVVSTGELFF.

This clonotype was seen a handful of times. The chain couples TRBV7-2 to TRBJ2-3; D is unclear. Trimming took 1 base from V and 4 from J, leaving 9 bases between them. This CDR3 comprises 14 residues. Germline lookup yields CDR1 SGHTA and CDR2 FQGNSA. Written as DNA, the CDR3 is TGTGCCAGCAGCTTAGGACGATATCCAGATACGCAGTATTTT. Protein sequence: CASSLGRYPDTQYF.

This clonotype turned up a few times. The rearrangement uses TRBV6-6 and TRBJ2-3, with unresolved D. This CDR3 is built from 14 residues. The V gene lost 0 bases and the J gene lost 4 bases, with 8 bases spanning the gap. CDR1 MNHNY and CDR2 SVGAGI come from the germline V gene (reference sequence). In nucleotides, the CDR3 is TGTGCCAGCAGTTACTCCGCTTCGCCAGATACGCAGTATTTT. As protein: CASSYSASPDTQYF.

The rearrangement joins TRBV27 to TRBJ2-6; D may be TRBD1 (6 bases). The V gene lost 3 bases and the J gene lost 4 bases, with 19 bases spanning the gap. Per germline, CDR1 MNHEY and CDR2 SMNVEV (reference sequence). This CDR3 has 18 residues. CDR3 in DNA: TGTGCCAGCAGTTTGACAGGCCCTCGGTCGGGAGGGGCCAACGTCCTGACTTTC. This codes for CASSLTGPRSGGANVLTF.

This clonotype was observed a few times. This sequence joins TRBV7-2 and TRBJ1-5; D might be TRBD1 (6 bases). The CDR3 has 15 amino acids. V was pared by 3 bases and J by 6 bases, with 15 bases between. The V gene's germline CDR1 is SGHTA and CDR2 FQGNSA. The CDR3 coding sequence is TGTGCCAGCAGCTTTCAGACAGGTCCCGGTCAGCCCCAGCATTTT. It yields the protein CASSFQTGPGQPQHF.

This chain uses TRBV11-1 with TRBJ1-2; D unresolved. Per germline, CDR1 SGHAT and CDR2 FQDESV (reference sequence). Trimming cost V 5 bases and J 4 bases, with 8 bases left between them. The CDR3 consists of 12 residues. Written as DNA, the CDR3 is TGTGCCAGCAGCCGCAGGAGCTATGGCTACACCTTC. Translating gives CASSRRSYGYTF.

The chain couples TRBV3-1 to TRBJ2-7; D may be TRBD2 (5 bases). This CDR3 comprises 13 residues. Per germline, CDR1 LGHDT and CDR2 YNNKEL (reference sequence). Trimming cost V 4 bases and J 4 bases, with 11 bases left between them. The CDR3 nucleotides read TGTGCCAGCAGCCCTTGGCGAGGGTACGAGCAGTACTTC. Translating it yields CASSPWRGYEQYF.

The table lists this clonotype with a few counts. This chain uses TRBV5-1 with TRBJ2-5, with 8 positions matching TRBD2. CDR1 SGHRS and CDR2 YFSETQ come from the germline V gene. This CDR3 spans 14 amino acids. Trimming took 1 base from V and 6 from J; bases not matched to a gene: 5. CDR3 DNA sequence: TGCGCCAGCAGCTTGAGTAGCGGGGAAAAGACCCAGTACTTC. Amino acids: CASSLSSGEKTQYF.

This clonotype was seen a few times. The chain carries TRBV6-5 and TRBJ2-7; 10 bases agree with TRBD2. CDR1 and CDR2 (germline): MNHEY, SVGAGI. V shed 8 bases, J shed 0 bases, and the junction held 4 bases outside the gene matches. The CDR3 is made up of 14 amino acids. In DNA, the CDR3 is TGTGCCAGCGCTGGGACTAGCGACTCCTACGAGCAGTACTTC. Encoded protein: CASAGTSDSYEQYF.

There are a few counts of this clonotype. V is TRBV5-1 and J is TRBJ2-1, with 8 nucleotides matching TRBD2. The germline gives CDR1 SGHRS, CDR2 YFSETQ. This CDR3 has 15 residues. V dropped 5 bases and J dropped 2; count of bases not matched to a gene: 6. The CDR3 DNA reads as TGCGCCAGCAGAACCCCCGGGGGGGCCTACAATGAGCAGTTCTTC. Its protein is CASRTPGGAYNEQFF. Looking up the rest from reference TRBV5-1 and TRBJ2-1 gives the full variable domain: KAGVTQTPRYLIKTRGQQVTLSCSPISGHRSVSWYQQTPGQGLQFLFEYFSETQRNKGNFPGRFSGRQFSNSRSEMNVSTLELGDSALYLCASRTPGGAYNEQFFGPGTRLTVL.

The chain combines TRBV4-2 with TRBJ2-3; TRBD2 agrees at 8 bases. The CDR3 extends over 16 amino acids. The V gene's germline CDR1 is LGHNA and CDR2 YNFKEQ. The J segment lost 4 bases and the V segment lost 0 bases, leaving 6 bases of the junction unmatched. The CDR3 DNA reads as TGTGCCAGCAGCCAAGATCGCGCGGGGGGCGCAGATACGCAGTATTTT. Protein sequence: CASSQDRAGGADTQYF.